A selection of T cell receptor beta chains follows, all from one sample in a study of shared clonotypes between healthy human individuals. The repertoire was sequenced with immunoSEQ multiplex PCR; TCRdb's copy has only in-frame clones and lacks some. The data contain approximately 2.3 million clones, approximately 95% of them seen just once; the ten biggest clones take up approximately 0.4%. The sample was naive CD4+ T cells from PBMCs. The receptor source for this set is a man younger than 35 in good health. Some clones in this sample may be carry-over from other donors' samples. Each CDR3 is given with its conserved first and last residue. A D gene is named only where the DNA matches it firmly. For some rows the clone size is stated as once, few or many, or as a class when expanded; others skip it.

J | D | V | size | CDR3 | DNA
TRBJ1-1 | . | TRBV7-9 | . | CASSFRDPRSEAFF | TGTGCCAGCAGCTTCCGGGACCCACGGAGTGAAGCTTTCTTT
TRBJ1-3 | . | TRBV28 | . | CASTLLGNTIYF | TGTGCCAGCACTCTGCTAGGAAACACCATATATTTT
TRBJ2-3 | TRBD2 | TRBV28 | . | CASNPGLAGPLEADTQYF | TGTGCCAGCAACCCGGGACTAGCGGGACCCTTAGAGGCAGATACGCAGTATTTT
TRBJ2-5 | . | TRBV7-2 | . | CASSLARGSAQTQYF | TGTGCCAGCAGCTTAGCGCGAGGGTCCGCCCAGACCCAGTACTTC
TRBJ1-2 | TRBD1 | TRBV20-1 | . | CSAAGGQPFTF | TGCAGTGCCGCAGGGGGACAGCCCTTCACCTTC
TRBJ1-2 | . | TRBV28 | . | CASSLPGGRGYTF | TGTGCCAGCAGTTTACCGGGCGGGCGCGGCTACACCTTC
TRBJ1-5 | TRBD1 | TRBV2 | . | CASSVLQGDRQPQHF | TGTGCCAGCAGTGTTTTACAGGGGGATCGGCAGCCCCAGCATTTT
TRBJ2-4 | . | TRBV6-5 | . | CVTGLLAKNIQYF | TGTGTTACAGGGTTACTAGCCAAAAACATTCAGTACTTC
TRBJ1-2 | . | TRBV27 | . | CASSKGRDYGYTF | TGTGCCAGCAGTAAGGGGCGCGACTATGGCTACACCTTC
TRBJ1-1 | . | TRBV7-3 | . | CASSEAGHTEAFF | TGTGCCAGCAGCGAGGCAGGGCACACTGAAGCTTTCTTT
TRBJ2-7 | TRBD2 | TRBV6-5 | . | CASSYSSGSYEQYF | TGTGCCAGCAGTTACAGTAGCGGGAGTTACGAGCAGTACTTC
TRBJ1-1 | . | TRBV5-1 | once | CASSKSPGNTEAFF | TGCGCCAGCAGCAAATCCCCAGGGAACACTGAAGCTTTCTTT
TRBJ2-3 | . | TRBV7-9 | . | CASSLGLDITDTQYF | TGTGCCAGCAGCTTAGGACTAGATATTACAGATACGCAGTATTTT
TRBJ1-2 | TRBD1 | TRBV7-3 | . | CASSSGQGYGYTF | TGTGCCAGCAGCTCCGGACAGGGGTATGGCTACACCTTC
TRBJ2-1 | TRBD1 | TRBV25-1 | once | CASSEFRQGGYNEQFF | TGTGCCAGCAGTGAATTCCGACAGGGGGGGTACAATGAGCAGTTCTTC
TRBJ1-3 | TRBD1 | TRBV2 | . | CASRGGGRNTIYF | TGTGCCAGCAGGGGAGGGGGCCGAAACACCATATATTTT
TRBJ1-4 | . | TRBV5-1 | . | CASSFGAGEKLFF | TGCGCCAGCAGCTTTGGGGCCGGGGAAAAACTGTTTTTT
TRBJ1-4 | . | TRBV29-1 | . | CSVGWGNEKLFF | TGCAGCGTTGGCTGGGGTAATGAAAAACTGTTTTTT
TRBJ2-5 | TRBD2 | TRBV7-9 | . | CASSRTTSGRARETQYF | TGTGCCAGCAGTAGGACAACTAGCGGGAGGGCGCGGGAGACCCAGTACTTC
TRBJ2-1 | . | TRBV19 | . | CASSMTGINEQFF | TGTGCCAGTAGTATGACGGGGATCAATGAGCAGTTCTTC
TRBJ2-4 | . | TRBV14 | . | CASSQAGNIQYF | TGTGCCAGCAGCCAAGCCGGAAACATTCAGTACTTC
TRBJ2-3 | . | TRBV9 | . | CASSGSASDDTQYF | TGTGCCAGCAGCGGAAGCGCTTCGGATGATACGCAGTATTTT
TRBJ1-2 | TRBD1 | TRBV6-5 | . | CASSYDGTDYGYTF | TGTGCCAGCAGTTACGACGGGACAGACTATGGCTACACCTTC
TRBJ2-3 | . | TRBV5-1 | . | CASSSGLRGADTQYF | TGCGCCAGCAGCTCAGGATTAAGGGGCGCAGATACGCAGTATTTT
TRBJ1-2 | . | TRBV18 | . | CASSPRRGYYGYTF | TGTGCCAGCTCACCCCGAAGAGGATACTATGGCTACACCTTC
TRBJ2-3 | TRBD2 | TRBV19 | . | CASSPGLAGSGTDTQYF | TGTGCCAGTAGTCCGGGACTAGCGGGAAGCGGGACAGATACGCAGTATTTT
TRBJ2-2 | . | TRBV28 | . | CASARDSPKKDGELFF | TGTGCCAGCGCGCGGGACAGCCCAAAGAAGGACGGGGAGCTGTTTTTT
TRBJ1-3 | TRBD1 | TRBV30 | . | CAWSPGDRGNTIYF | TGTGCCTGGAGTCCGGGGGACAGGGGAAACACCATATATTTT
TRBJ1-1 | . | TRBV19 | . | CASSIRNTEAFF | TGTGCCAGTAGTATCCGGAACACTGAAGCTTTCTTT
TRBJ2-5 | . | TRBV5-1 | . | CASRATSLLGTQYF | TGCGCCAGCAGAGCCACTAGCCTCCTGGGGACCCAGTACTTC
TRBJ1-2 | TRBD1 | TRBV28 | . | CASSPTGALFYGYTF | TGTGCCAGCAGTCCGACAGGGGCCCTATTCTATGGCTACACCTTC
TRBJ2-1 | . | TRBV7-2 | . | CASSLGLGEYRNEQFF | TGTGCCAGCAGCTTAGGACTAGGCGAATACCGCAATGAGCAGTTCTTC
TRBJ1-1 | . | TRBV14 | . | CASSQGLGTMNTEAFF | TGTGCCAGCAGCCAAGGGTTGGGAACCATGAACACTGAAGCTTTCTTT
TRBJ2-7 | TRBD1 | TRBV7-9 | . | CASSQTGILYEQYF | TGTGCCAGCAGCCAGACAGGGATCTTATACGAGCAGTACTTC
TRBJ2-7 | TRBD2 | TRBV11-2 | . | CASSLGSRASGNHEQYF | TGTGCCAGCAGCTTAGGGAGTCGTGCTAGCGGGAACCACGAGCAGTACTTC
TRBJ1-5 | . | TRBV7-8 | . | CASSYNVYSNQPQHF | TGTGCCAGCAGTTACAATGTCTATAGCAATCAGCCCCAGCATTTT
TRBJ2-1 | TRBD2 | TRBV7-9 | . | CASSLGTSASGEQFF | TGTGCCAGCAGCTTAGGGACTAGCGCCAGCGGTGAGCAGTTCTTC
TRBJ1-1 | TRBD1 | TRBV6-1 | . | CASSAIHRGPNTEAFF | TGTGCCAGCAGTGCTATTCACAGGGGACCAAACACTGAAGCTTTCTTT